The 2 T cell receptor beta chains given below trace back to one sample, sequenced in a study of CD4 T cells in relation to SARS-CoV-2 and coronaviruses. Their antigens are not known. The method was immunoSEQ multiplex PCR; TCRdb's version includes in-frame clones alone and lacks a portion of them. The sample has 35,000 to 45,000 clones, 77% seen once. What was sequenced was memory CD4+ T cells from PBMCs, cultured in vitro. All receptors derive from an adult with COVID-19.

This clone has just a few counts. This chain connects TRBV4-2 to TRBJ1-3; the D is unclear. This CDR3 has 16 amino acids. In germline, CDR1 is LGHNA, CDR2 YNFKEQ. Trimming left V 3 bases short and J 1 base short, with 13 bases between. The CDR3 nucleotides read TGTGCCAGCAGCCAGTACACTGGCGGATCTGGAAACACCATATATTTT. Encoded protein: CASSQYTGGSGNTIYF.

V and J are TRBV5-1 and TRBJ1-3, with D uncertain. V lost 6 bases, J lost 0 bases, and 7 bases lay in between. In germline, CDR1 is SGHRS, CDR2 YFSETQ. The CDR3 runs 13 residues. The CDR3 reads CASKVASGNTIYF. CDR3 DNA sequence: TGCGCCAGCAAAGTGGCCTCTGGAAACACCATATATTTT.